This T cell receptor beta chain stems from a study of cytomegalovirus exposure and HLA in healthy donors. This CDR3 has 15 residues. Trimming removed 4 bases from V and 5 bases from J; junction bases left unmatched: 10. In germline, CDR1 is SGHVS, CDR2 FNYEAQ. Study results and limitations: In a later analysis, TCR beta V- and J-gene trimming showed a link to a missense DCLRE1C variant. 164 TCR beta chains were listed as cytomegalovirus-associated. Earlier analysis looked at TCR beta V segments, and most were productive about 87% or about 30% of the time.

The PCR employed 60 Vbeta primers together with 13 Jbeta primers. Clones were read by immunoSEQ multiplex PCR, and TCRdb kept only the in-frame ones, dropping some. The repertoire consists of roughly 130,000 clones, with over 75% occurring once and the leading ten covering 1.5% to 2%. Comment on this clone: Its antigen is not identified.

The sequence was collected from a boy younger than 18 in good health and CMV-seronegative. The sequencing sample was made of PBMCs. V gene TRBV7-6 combines with J gene TRBJ2-7; TRBD1 matches at 8 bases. The chain's CDR3 is CASSSRTGLSDEQYF. CDR3 bases: TGTGCCAGCAGCTCCCGGACAGGGCTGTCCGACGAGCAGTACTTC. Full variable domain (missing parts from reference TRBV7-6 and TRBJ2-7): GAGVSQSPRYKVTKRGQDVALRCDPISGHVSLYWYRQALGQGPEFLTYFNYEAQQDKSGLPNDRFSAERPEGSISTLTIQRTEQRDSAMYRCASSSRTGLSDEQYFGPGTRLTVT.